These 10 T cell receptor beta chains came from one sample sequenced in a study of CXCR3-negative and CXCR3-positive naive CD8 T cells. It was by 5' RACE with UMI labels that the TRB cDNA libraries were prepared. TCRdb re-called the 5' RACE reads; every CDR3 protein appears as one record, without DNA. Its clone listing holds some 61,000 distinct CDR3 sequences. The sequencing input was naive CXCR3- CD8+ T cells from blood. Subset denoted: CD45RO-CCR7+CD27+CD95- naive CD8+ T cells lacking CXCR3 (TNR3-). All receptors come from a human donor in good health. Some clones in this sample may be carry-over from other donors' samples.

The V gene is TRBV12-3 or TRBV12-4, the J gene TRBJ1-1. The CDR3 sequence is 13 residues long. CDR3 protein: CASSFTLDTEAFF.

The CDR3 loop reads CASRPDRAGNTIYF. J is TRBJ1-3 and V is TRBV7-9; no DNA is available, so the TRBD1 call from TCRdb remains unchecked. The length of the CDR3 is 14 residues. The germline CDR1 and CDR2 sequences are SEHNR and FQNEAQ (reference sequence).

The chain uses TRBV12-3 or TRBV12-4 and TRBJ2-4. This CDR3 has 13 amino acids. CDR3 in amino acids: CASSLEWTNIQYF.

The genes are TRBV11-3 and TRBJ2-1; TCRdb's D call, TRBD2, is unchecked because there is no DNA. The germline V gene has CDR1 SGHNT and CDR2 YENEEA. The CDR3 covers 15 residues. The chain's CDR3 is CASSLLVAGGGEQFF.

V usage is TRBV25-1 and J usage is TRBJ2-7; TCRdb lists TRBD1, though no DNA is available to test this call. The CDR3 is 13 residues long. The germline gives CDR1 MGHDK, CDR2 SYGVNS. The CDR3 region is CASSHPGNYEQYF.

The chain recombines TRBV29-1 with TRBJ2-7; TCRdb's D call, TRBD2, is unchecked because there is no DNA. This CDR3 contains 19 residues. The germline V gene has CDR1 SQVTM and CDR2 ANQGSEA. CDR3 protein: CSVEDWAGTSGRSSYEQYF.

The V gene is TRBV7-9, the J gene TRBJ2-1; TCRdb indicates TRBD1, and absent DNA this call remains unverified. The CDR3 has 14 residues. Germline loops: CDR1 SEHNR, CDR2 FQNEAQ (reference sequence). CDR3 protein: CASSLQQGLDEQFF. The full variable domain, completed using reference TRBV7-9 and TRBJ2-1, is DTGVSQNPRHKITKRGQNVTFRCDPISEHNRLYWYRQTLGQGPEFLTYFQNEAQLEKSRLLSDRFSAERPKGSFSTLEIQRTEQGDSAMYLCASSLQQGLDEQFFGPGTRLTVL.

The V gene is TRBV5-1, the J gene TRBJ2-5; with no DNA, the TCRdb D assignment of TRBD2 cannot be verified. CDR3 length: 15 amino acids. Germline V gene sequence: CDR1 SGHRS, CDR2 YFSETQ. CDR3 in amino acids: CASSLELRGQETQYF.

V and J are TRBV7-9 and TRBJ2-7; TCRdb's assignment of TRBD1 cannot be checked, as there is no DNA. The CDR3 is 14 amino acids. Per the germline V gene, CDR1 is SEHNR and CDR2 is FQNEAQ (reference sequence). The CDR3 spells CASSFRVGFYEQYF.

The genes are TRBV14 and TRBJ2-7; the D call from TCRdb, TRBD1, cannot be confirmed without DNA. CDR1 SGHDN and CDR2 FVKESK come from the germline V gene. This CDR3 is 14 amino acids long. The CDR3 sequence: CASSRDSGTYEQYF.